This TCR beta chain originates from a study of T cell responses to AZD1222 COVID-19 vaccine. J lost 6 bases, V lost 0 bases, and 3 bases had no gene match. The CDR3 totals 15 residues. Germline CDR1 ENHRY, CDR2 SYGVKD. Pooled in the analysis were second doses at about 4 or about 12 weeks. Repertoires were generated with immunoSEQ multiplex PCR, while TCRdb's copy carries only in-frame clones and drops some. The data hold some 150,000 clones, with over 70% observed a single time. Here the sequenced sample was peripheral blood, taken 28 days after the second AZD1222 dose. The rearrangement joins TRBV10-3 to TRBJ2-7; 12 nucleotides match TRBD2. The TCR comes from an adult who received the AZD1222 COVID-19 vaccine. This CDR3 is CAISESTSGRSEQYF. CDR3 coding DNA: TGTGCCATCAGTGAGTCGACTAGCGGGAGATCCGAGCAGTACTTC.